This is a list of T cell receptor beta chains from one sample in a study of cytomegalovirus exposure and HLA in healthy donors. Profiled with immunoSEQ multiplex PCR; TCRdb holds only in-frame clones, not every one. The data show roughly 120,000 clones, with roughly 9.9% seen just once and less than 4% held by the top ten. Sequencing used PBMCs. The receptors shown here come from a man younger than 45 in good health and CMV-seronegative. Each CDR3 is given with its conserved first and last residue. A D gene is named only where the DNA matches it firmly. Some rows have no size entry. The others give once, few or many, or a class for an expanded clone.

j_gene,abundance,d_gene,v_gene,CDR3aa
TRBJ1-1,few,.,TRBV10-3,CAISDRGNTEAFF
TRBJ2-5,few,TRBD1,TRBV7-6,CASSPQTGGSGTQYF
TRBJ2-1,.,.,TRBV27,CASSPVRGSQLANEQFF
TRBJ2-7,.,TRBD1,TRBV10-3,CATTGEKYEQYF
TRBJ2-2,few,TRBD1,TRBV19,CASSVSRDRGSSGELFF
TRBJ1-2,.,.,TRBV2,CASSDRPVEGYTF
TRBJ2-7,.,TRBD1,TRBV13,CASSLGWTGRFEQYF
TRBJ2-1,few,TRBD2,TRBV5-4,CASSLPMTSEEVDEQFF
TRBJ2-7,few,TRBD1,TRBV9,CASSVGQGAGYEQYF
TRBJ2-2,few,.,TRBV5-4,CASSRATGGGELFF
TRBJ1-6,.,TRBD1,TRBV27,CASSSTGGNSPLHF
TRBJ2-3,.,.,TRBV10-1,CASSEGSLDTQYF
TRBJ2-2,few,.,TRBV4-1,CASSQEYLEGNGELFF
TRBJ1-5,.,.,TRBV30,CAWTRGGGNQPQHF
TRBJ2-7,.,.,TRBV27,CASSHSPVKGGYEQYF
TRBJ2-7,few,TRBD1,TRBV7-2,CASSLVPVQGAYEQYF
TRBJ1-2,few,TRBD1,TRBV6-5,CASSRDRGDYGYTF
TRBJ2-1,.,TRBD1,TRBV9,CASSAGTGTYNEQFF
TRBJ1-2,few,TRBD1,TRBV7-8,CASSFGDRGYTF
TRBJ1-5,.,.,TRBV27,CASSSRALAGYSNQPQHF
TRBJ1-2,.,.,TRBV12-5,CASGPSGNNYGYTF
TRBJ2-7,few,.,TRBV25-1,CASSGGLYEQYF
TRBJ2-7,few,.,TRBV7-2,CASSPSRALGFYEQYF
TRBJ1-5,.,.,TRBV7-9,CASSLQGDNQPQHF
TRBJ2-5,.,.,TRBV2,CASSADWEEQYF
TRBJ2-1,.,TRBD2,TRBV28,CASSLSSGSHEQFF
TRBJ2-1,few,.,TRBV11-1,CASSKTRVTYNEQFF
TRBJ1-4,.,TRBD1,TRBV18,CASSQGAPTNEKLFF